The subject of this entry is one TCR beta chain. These data originate in a study of cytomegalovirus exposure and HLA in healthy donors. V was trimmed by 4 bases and J by 3 bases, leaving 11 bases between them. The CDR3 is 14 amino acids. The germline gives CDR1 SGHDT, CDR2 YYEEEE. With 60 Vbeta and 13 Jbeta primers, the PCR was carried out. Sequencing used immunoSEQ multiplex PCR; TCRdb keeps in-frame clones, though not all of them. The table lists 70,000 to 95,000 clones, around two thirds of them singletons. The sequence was obtained from a woman between 25 and 40 years old in good health and CMV-seropositive. Sequencing input: PBMCs. The chain employs TRBV5-6 and TRBJ1-3, with D possibly TRBD1 on 6 matching bases. The CDR3 coding sequence is TGTGCCAGCAGCCGCGGACAGCTTGGAAACACCATATATTTT. This sequence encodes CASSRGQLGNTIYF.